This TCR beta chain came from a study of blood T cell repertoires in COVID-19. Study-wide background: Italy, Spain and the United States were the sources of the convalescent and acute COVID-19 samples. Sample material is recorded as cDNA or gDNA derived from T cells, B-cell-depleted T cells, or PBMCs.

Original handling: Reference gene primer amplification in the assay estimated nucleated cell counts. Libraries were prepared by immunoSEQ multiplex PCR; TCRdb keeps only in-frame clonotypes and omits some of them. V, J and clone size derive from that table, while D and trimming were established from the DNA sequence. The sample has over 150,000 clones, over 75% seen once. With 5 bases clipped from V and 8 bases from J, the junction kept 7 bases outside the gene matches. Germline V CDR1 and CDR2: SGHRS, YFSETQ. CDR3 length equals 16 residues. Seattle-derived patients entered the study during active infection and were followed longitudinally.

The sequenced sample consisted of peripheral blood. This receptor was identified in an elderly man with COVID-19, enrolled during active disease. The chain combines TRBV5-1 with TRBJ2-1, with 16 bases matching TRBD2. CDR3 DNA sequence: TGCGCCAGCAGTTCAGGGACTAGCGGGGGGGCCGATGAGCAGTTCTTC. This gives the protein CASSSGTSGGADEQFF.